This passage covers 17 T cell receptor beta chains from one sample sequenced in a study of metastatic and nonmetastatic thyroid tumors. No treatment had been given to any patient before thyroid surgery. With MiXCR, TCRdb called clones anew from the PCR reads. The sample has some 29,000 clones; 7% to 9% are singletons. The sequenced sample consisted of blood. The source is a female donor with papillary thyroid cancer or a benign thyroid nodule (not recorded which). Some clones in this sample may be carry-over from other donors' samples.

This clone was counted many times. The J gene is TRBJ1-5, the V gene TRBV9, with D possibly being TRBD1 (5 bases). The CDR3 covers 14 residues. V lost 3 bases and J 7 bases, leaving 14 bases between the germline ends. Germline lookup yields CDR1 SGDLS and CDR2 YYNGEE. The CDR3: CASSGGSGYQPQHF. The CDR3, as DNA: TGTGCCAGCAGCGGTGGTTCAGGGTACCAGCCCCAGCATTTT.

With regard to this clone: Additional DNA sequences in this sample encode the identical CDR3. The gene calls are TRBV20-1 and TRBJ2-5, with unresolved D. The length of the CDR3 is 13 residues. V shed 6 bases and J shed 5 bases, with 16 bases lying between them. The germline CDR1 and CDR2 sequences are DFQATT and SNEGSKA (reference sequence). CDR3 nucleotides: TGCAGTGCGCCCCGGCGTGGTTGGGAGACCCAGTACTTC. This gives the protein CSAPRRGWETQYF.

This clone has ten or more counts. The V and J genes are TRBV6-1 and TRBJ2-1; D gene uncertain. V lost 3 bases and J 0 bases, leaving 3 bases between the germline ends. Germline CDR1 is MNHNS and CDR2 is SASEGT. The CDR3 totals 13 residues. The CDR3 sequence: CASSETSYNEQFF. Here the CDR3 DNA reads TGTGCCAGCAGTGAGACCTCCTACAATGAGCAGTTCTTC.

The V and J genes are TRBV20-1 and TRBJ1-2; TRBD1 agrees at 9 bases. Germline CDR1 DFQATT, CDR2 SNEGSKA (reference sequence). Trimming at V came to 3 bases and at J to 5 bases, leaving 7 bases not matched to a gene. This CDR3 spans 14 amino acids. The CDR3 DNA sequence: TGCAGTGCTAGGGGCCAGGACAGGGGTTATGGCTACACCTTC. Residues: CSARGQDRGYGYTF.

A word on this clone: A clone one base away is much larger, so this may be a read error. The V gene is TRBV20-1, the J gene TRBJ2-5; the match to TRBD2 covers 7 bases. Germline-derived CDR1 and CDR2 are DFQATT and SNEGSKA (reference sequence). The CDR3 contains 14 residues. V lost 4 bases to trimming and J lost 5 bases; unmatched junction nucleotides: 10. CDR3 protein: CSATLAWGAETQYF. DNA for the CDR3: TGCAGTGCTACACTAGCGTGGGGCGCGGAGACCCAGTACTTC.

This clone was seen ten or more times. The DNA for the CDR3 is TGTGCCAGCAGCCGAAGTACTGTCGGAAACACCATATATTTT. This sequence encodes CASSRSTVGNTIYF. The chain combines TRBV7-9 with TRBJ1-3; no clear D gene. Germline CDR1 and CDR2: SEHNR and FQNEAQ (reference sequence). The V end was cut by 5 bases, the J end by 4 bases, with 12 bases between. The CDR3 has 14 residues.

This clone was detected many times. This rearrangement joins TRBV30 to TRBJ1-6, with 7 bases identical to TRBD1. V was pared by 0 bases and J by 4 bases, with 3 bases of the junction left unmatched. This CDR3 spans 15 amino acids. Germline CDR1 GTSNPN, CDR2 SVGIG (reference sequence). The CDR3 spells CAWSVIRGYNSPLHF. The CDR3 DNA reads as TGTGCCTGGAGTGTAATCAGGGGGTATAATTCACCCCTCCACTTT.

The sample holds many counts of this clone. J is TRBJ1-3 and V is TRBV7-9; D is undetermined. CDR1 is SEHNR and CDR2 is FQNEAQ in the germline V gene (reference sequence). With 4 bases removed from V and 2 bases from J, the gap between germline ends came to 12 bases. The CDR3 has 15 residues. The CDR3, as DNA: TGTGCCAGCAGCTGGTTTGCGGCCACTGGAAACACCATATATTTT. Its translation is CASSWFAATGNTIYF.

This clone was detected ten times or more. V usage is TRBV4-3 and J usage is TRBJ1-2; 7 bases match TRBD1. Germline V lookup: CDR1 LGHNA, CDR2 YSLEER. With 0 bases clipped from V and 4 bases from J, the junction kept 5 bases outside the gene matches. The CDR3 runs to 15 residues. In DNA form, the CDR3 reads TGCGCCAGCAGCCAAGATCTAGGGGGCCCCTATGGCTACACCTTC. Its protein is CASSQDLGGPYGYTF.

This clone was found a few times. With a much larger clone just one base away, this may be a read error. This CDR3 is also generated by other DNA sequences in the sample. The rearrangement uses TRBV20-1 and TRBJ2-1, with D possibly being TRBD1 (6 bases). Germline V CDR1 and CDR2: DFQATT, SNEGSKA (reference sequence). CDR3 length equals 14 residues. Trimming took 3 bases from V and 3 from J, leaving 12 bases between them. DNA of the CDR3: TGCAGTGCTAGTTCCCCGGGACACTACAATGAGCAGTTCTTC. Translation: CSASSPGHYNEQFF.

Notes on this clone: A much larger clone lies a single base off, so this may be a read error. The rearrangement links TRBV18 to TRBJ1-5; D remains ambiguous. Germline lookup yields CDR1 KGHSH and CDR2 LQKENI. This CDR3 region has 15 residues. CDR3 region: CASSPGGEVSQHQHF. CDR3 nucleotides: TGTGCCAGCTCACCCGGTGGGGAGGTGAGTCAGCACCAGCATTTT. Full variable domain (missing parts from reference TRBV18 and TRBJ1-5): NAGVMQNPRHLVRRRGQEARLRCSPMKGHSHVYWYRQLPEEGLKFMVYLQKENIIDESGMPKERFSAEFPKEGPSILRIQQVVRGDSAAYFCASSPGGEVSQHQHFGDGTRLSIL.

This clone was seen many times. The chain combines TRBV19 with TRBJ1-1; D perhaps matches TRBD1 (6 bases). This CDR3 has 14 residues. Trimming removed 4 bases from V and 7 bases from J, with 16 bases in between. The V gene's germline CDR1 is LNHDA and CDR2 SQIVND (reference sequence). CDR3 nucleotide sequence: TGTGCCAGTAGTACCACAGGGTATTACGGTGAAGCTTTCTTT. The encoded protein is CASSTTGYYGEAFF.

This clone was found many times. This chain connects TRBV12-3 or TRBV12-4 to TRBJ1-2; TRBD1 agrees at 7 bases. Trimming cost V 10 bases and J 2 bases; bases outside gene matches: 10. The CDR3 has 14 residues. This CDR3 is CATAVRTGNYGYTF. As DNA, the CDR3 is TGTGCCACAGCAGTCCGGACAGGAAACTATGGCTACACCTTC.

The table lists this clone with many counts. The chain combines TRBV11-1 with TRBJ2-1; the D call may be TRBD1 or TRBD2 (5 bases each). V gave up 3 bases and J gave up 9 bases, with 21 bases separating them. Germline CDR1 reads SGHAT; CDR2 reads FQDESV (reference sequence). The CDR3 runs 16 residues. This chain's CDR3 is CASSFIPTLRDGEQFF. CDR3 DNA: TGTGCCAGCAGCTTTATTCCGACACTTCGGGACGGTGAGCAGTTCTTC.

This clone was seen at least ten times. The chain combines TRBV12-3 or TRBV12-4 with TRBJ1-4, with 10 bases fitting TRBD1. The CDR3 loop spans 15 amino acids. V shed 5 bases and J 8 bases; nucleotides not matched to a gene: 8. The CDR3 loop reads CASSGGQGRREKLFF. CDR3 DNA: TGTGCCAGCAGTGGGGGACAGGGGAGGAGGGAAAAACTGTTTTTT.

This clone has at least ten counts. V usage is TRBV20-1 and J usage is TRBJ1-1, with D possibly matching TRBD1 (6 bases). Trimming pared 4 bases from V and 2 bases from J, leaving 14 bases between. This CDR3 is 14 amino acids long. Germline assignment: CDR1 DFQATT and CDR2 SNEGSKA (reference sequence). CDR3 coding DNA: TGCAGTGCTACACCGGGACAACTTAACACTGAAGCTTTCTTT. Amino acids: CSATPGQLNTEAFF.

This clone came up many times. This rearrangement joins TRBV16 to TRBJ2-2; D might be TRBD1 or TRBD2, each matching 5 bases. V lost 3 bases, J lost 6 bases, and 14 bases lay in between. The CDR3 has 15 residues. Germline values: CDR1 KGHSY, CDR2 FQNENV. Written as DNA, the CDR3 is TGTGCCAGCAGCCATTACGATCAGGGACCCGGGGAGCTGTTTTTT. Amino acid sequence: CASSHYDQGPGELFF.